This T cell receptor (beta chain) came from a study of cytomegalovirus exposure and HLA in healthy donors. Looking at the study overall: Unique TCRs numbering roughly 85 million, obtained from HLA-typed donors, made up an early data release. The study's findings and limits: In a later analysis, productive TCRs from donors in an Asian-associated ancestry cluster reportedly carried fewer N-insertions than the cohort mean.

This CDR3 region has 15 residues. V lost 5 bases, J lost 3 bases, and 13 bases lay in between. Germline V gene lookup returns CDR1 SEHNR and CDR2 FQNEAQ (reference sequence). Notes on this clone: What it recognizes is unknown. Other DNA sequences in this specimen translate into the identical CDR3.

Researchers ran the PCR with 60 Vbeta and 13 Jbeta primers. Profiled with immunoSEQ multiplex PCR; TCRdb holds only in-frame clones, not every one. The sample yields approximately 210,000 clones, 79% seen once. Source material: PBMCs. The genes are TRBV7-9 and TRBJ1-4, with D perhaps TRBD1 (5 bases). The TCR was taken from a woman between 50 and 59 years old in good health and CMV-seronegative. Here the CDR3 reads CASSPGTGANEKLFF. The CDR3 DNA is TGTGCCAGCAGCCCCGGGACGGGGGCTAATGAAAAACTGTTTTTT.